Listed below are T cell receptor beta chains from one sample, sequenced in a study of Graves' ophthalmopathy and Graves' hyperthyroidism. TCRdb itself ran the multiplex PCR reads through MiXCR, one entry per CDR3 protein. Here the sample spans roughly 500,000 distinct CDR3 sequences, around 15% being singletons. Material for sequencing was blood. The receptors were sampled from a woman in her twenties or thirties with Graves' ophthalmopathy. CDR3s include the opening cysteine and the closing phenylalanine or tryptophan. Each record gives: clone size, D gene, V gene, J gene, CDR3 protein, CDR3 DNA. A D gene is named only where the DNA matches it firmly. Size is stated for part of the rows, as once, few or many counts, or as a class when the clone is expanded.

many	TRBD1	TRBV6-5	TRBJ2-2	CASRRQGNTGELFF	TGTGCCAGCAGGCGACAGGGGAACACCGGGGAGCTGTTTTTT
many	NA	TRBV11-2	TRBJ2-4	CASSSLRGLGFLAKNIQYF	TGTGCCAGCAGCTCCCTCCGGGGGCTAGGGTTCTTAGCCAAAAACATTCAGTACTTC
few	TRBD1	TRBV20-1	TRBJ1-5	CSASNRGASNQPQHF	TGCAGTGCTAGTAACAGGGGGGCGAGCAATCAGCCCCAGCATTTT
many	NA	TRBV28	TRBJ1-5	CASSPTPWDGTEQPQHF	TGTGCCAGCAGTCCCACCCCTTGGGACGGGACGGAGCAGCCCCAGCATTTT
many	NA	TRBV6-5	TRBJ1-5	CASSYSTGQPQHF	TGTGCCAGCAGTTACTCGACGGGGCAGCCCCAGCATTTT
many	TRBD1	TRBV28	TRBJ1-2	CASSFVGQGAYGYTF	TGTGCCAGCAGTTTTGTGGGACAGGGGGCCTATGGCTACACCTTC
many	TRBD1	TRBV12-3/TRBV12-4	TRBJ1-1	CASSPGQGLTEAFF	TGTGCCAGCAGCCCCGGACAGGGCTTGACTGAAGCTTTCTTT
NA	NA	TRBV12-3/TRBV12-4	TRBJ1-1	CASSSIDTLNTEAFF	TGTGCCAGCAGTTCCATCGACACCCTGAACACTGAAGCTTTCTTT
many	NA	TRBV2	TRBJ1-1	CASKGGLNTEAFF	TGTGCCAGCAAGGGAGGGTTGAACACTGAAGCTTTCTTT
many	NA	TRBV28	TRBJ2-7	CASSSLARYEQYF	TGTGCCAGCAGTTCCCTCGCCCGATACGAGCAGTACTTC
many	TRBD2	TRBV18	TRBJ2-5	CASSPSAGGGKETQYF	TGTGCCAGCTCACCTTCAGCGGGAGGTGGGAAAGAGACCCAGTACTTC
many	TRBD1	TRBV12-3/TRBV12-4	TRBJ1-2	CASIRGPGYGYTF	TGTGCCAGCATCAGGGGGCCCGGCTATGGCTACACCTTC
many	NA	TRBV5-1	TRBJ1-1	CASSSRQAGDTEAFF	TGCGCCAGCAGCTCCCGACAGGCAGGGGACACTGAAGCTTTCTTT
NA	TRBD2	TRBV27	TRBJ2-1	CASSLTSGRVPSYNEQFF	TGTGCCAGCAGCCTGACTAGCGGGAGGGTTCCATCCTACAATGAGCAGTTCTTC
many	NA	TRBV3-1	TRBJ1-2	CASSQDGYGGYGYTF	TGTGCCAGCAGCCAAGATGGTTACGGTGGCTATGGCTACACCTTC
many	TRBD1	TRBV5-1	TRBJ1-3	CASSSGTASSGNTIYF	TGCGCCAGCAGCTCCGGGACAGCGTCTTCTGGAAACACCATATATTTT
many	TRBD1	TRBV27	TRBJ2-7	CASTSGTGGLSEQYF	TGTGCCAGCACCTCCGGGACAGGGGGACTGAGTGAGCAGTACTTC
many	NA	TRBV2	TRBJ1-1	CASSDSRGGTEAFF	TGTGCCAGCAGTGATTCCAGGGGAGGCACTGAAGCTTTCTTT
many	TRBD1	TRBV12-3/TRBV12-4	TRBJ1-5	CASRKGQGSNQPQHF	TGTGCCAGCAGAAAAGGACAGGGTAGCAATCAGCCCCAGCATTTT
few	NA	TRBV20-1	TRBJ2-7	CSARDKGHPSSYEQYF	TGCAGTGCTAGAGATAAGGGGCACCCGAGCTCCTACGAGCAGTACTTC
many	NA	TRBV28	TRBJ2-2	CASSFWGSENTGELFF	TGTGCCAGCAGTTTTTGGGGTTCGGAGAACACCGGGGAGCTGTTTTTT
many	NA	TRBV20-1	TRBJ1-5	CSARTGTGNQPQHF	TGCAGTGCTAGAACCGGGACGGGCAATCAGCCCCAGCATTTT
many	TRBD1	TRBV5-1	TRBJ2-7	CASRDRVNEQYF	TGCGCCAGCAGAGACAGGGTCAACGAGCAGTACTTC
NA	NA	TRBV19	TRBJ1-1	CASSIVRGNTEAFF	TGTGCCAGTAGTATAGTCAGGGGGAACACTGAAGCTTTCTTT
NA	NA	TRBV6-1	TRBJ2-5	CASSPEAPNRGETQYF	TGTGCCAGCAGCCCCGAGGCGCCGAATCGAGGAGAGACCCAGTACTTC
many	NA	TRBV2	TRBJ2-5	CASSGQGGYF	TGTGCCAGCAGTGGTCAGGGAGGGTACTTC
many	NA	TRBV6-5	TRBJ2-7	CASKDSYEQYF	TGTGCCAGCAAGGATTCTTACGAGCAGTACTTC
NA	NA	TRBV11-2	TRBJ1-1	CASSLPLPGVEAFF	TGTGCCAGCAGCCTACCGCTGCCCGGGGTGGAAGCTTTCTTT
many	NA	TRBV28	TRBJ2-4	CASRGRVDIKYF	TGTGCCAGCAGGGGTCGGGTGGACATTAAGTACTTC
many	NA	TRBV14	TRBJ1-5	CASRGQTARRNQPQHF	TGTGCCAGCAGAGGTCAGACAGCTCGACGAAATCAGCCCCAGCATTTT
many	NA	TRBV7-3	TRBJ2-2	CASRLPALRNTGELFF	TGTGCCAGCCGATTACCGGCCCTAAGAAACACCGGGGAGCTGTTTTTT
many	NA	TRBV2	TRBJ2-4	CASGGHGNIQYF	TGTGCCAGCGGGGGGCACGGAAACATTCAGTACTTC
many	NA	TRBV7-2	TRBJ1-1	CASSFDSNMNTEAFF	TGTGCCAGCAGCTTCGACAGCAACATGAACACTGAAGCTTTCTTT
few	NA	TRBV20-1	TRBJ1-1	CSATGQLNTEAFF	TGCAGTGCGACCGGACAGCTTAACACTGAAGCTTTCTTT
NA	TRBD1	TRBV6-1	TRBJ1-5	CASSVQGGDSNQPQHF	TGTGCCAGCAGCGTACAGGGGGGGGATAGCAATCAGCCCCAGCATTTT
many	NA	TRBV11-2	TRBJ1-6	CASSPRLSSYNSPLHF	TGTGCCAGCAGCCCTCGGTTGAGCTCCTATAATTCACCCCTCCACTTT
NA	NA	TRBV7-9	TRBJ1-1	CVSRIMGDTEAFF	TGTGTCAGCAGGATTATGGGGGACACTGAAGCTTTCTTT
many	NA	TRBV6-5	TRBJ2-5	CASSYSGGGPGETQYF	TGTGCCAGCAGTTACTCGGGGGGGGGCCCGGGTGAGACCCAGTACTTC
many	TRBD1	TRBV20-1	TRBJ1-5	CSATDRGGSMNQPQHF	TGCAGTGCTACCGACAGGGGAGGATCCATGAATCAGCCCCAGCATTTT
many	TRBD2	TRBV7-2	TRBJ2-5	CASSLQAGGRGETQYF	TGTGCCAGCAGCTTACAAGCGGGGGGCCGAGGAGAGACCCAGTACTTC
many	TRBD1	TRBV6-1	TRBJ1-6	CASSEWTGHRNSPLHF	TGTGCCAGCAGTGAATGGACAGGGCACCGTAATTCACCCCTCCACTTT
many	NA	TRBV24-1	TRBJ2-5	CATSGGVRGETQYF	TGTGCCACCAGTGGCGGGGTTCGAGGGGAGACCCAGTACTTC
few	TRBD1	TRBV28	TRBJ2-2	CASSSIRGRDTGELFF	TGTGCCAGCAGTTCCATAAGGGGGCGAGACACCGGGGAGCTGTTTTTT
many	NA	TRBV13	TRBJ1-1	CASSPGDIRFEAFF	TGTGCCAGCAGCCCAGGGGATATCAGGTTCGAAGCTTTCTTT
many	NA	TRBV5-1	TRBJ1-2	CASKGSPTNYGYTF	TGCGCCAGCAAGGGCAGCCCGACTAACTATGGCTACACCTTC
many	NA	TRBV28	TRBJ2-3	CASSLPGQLTDTQYF	TGTGCCAGCAGTTTACCGGGACAACTCACAGATACGCAGTATTTT